The sample holds many counts of the clone carrying this T cell receptor beta chain. Individually, cDNA molecules had unique molecular identifiers attached to them. Each CDR3 protein gets one entry after TCRdb re-called the 5' RACE reads with MiXCR. The sample has 55,000 to 75,000 distinct CDR3 sequences, approximately 9.1% seen once. This CDR3 spans 14 amino acids. The ends were cut back, 1 base at V and 6 bases at J, with 12 bases in the middle. The germline V gene has CDR1 MGHDK and CDR2 SYGVNS. The data were taken from a study of early T cells in non-severe SARS-CoV-2 infection. This sequence was found in an adult who was a healthcare worker with PCR-confirmed SARS-CoV-2 infection or an uninfected control (not recorded which). Sequences were derived from whole blood, sampled at baseline. This chain uses TRBV25-1 with TRBJ1-2; D is undetermined. CDR3 amino acids: CASSEFVGADGYTF. Written as DNA, the CDR3 is TGTGCCAGCAGTGAATTCGTGGGCGCGGATGGCTACACCTTC.